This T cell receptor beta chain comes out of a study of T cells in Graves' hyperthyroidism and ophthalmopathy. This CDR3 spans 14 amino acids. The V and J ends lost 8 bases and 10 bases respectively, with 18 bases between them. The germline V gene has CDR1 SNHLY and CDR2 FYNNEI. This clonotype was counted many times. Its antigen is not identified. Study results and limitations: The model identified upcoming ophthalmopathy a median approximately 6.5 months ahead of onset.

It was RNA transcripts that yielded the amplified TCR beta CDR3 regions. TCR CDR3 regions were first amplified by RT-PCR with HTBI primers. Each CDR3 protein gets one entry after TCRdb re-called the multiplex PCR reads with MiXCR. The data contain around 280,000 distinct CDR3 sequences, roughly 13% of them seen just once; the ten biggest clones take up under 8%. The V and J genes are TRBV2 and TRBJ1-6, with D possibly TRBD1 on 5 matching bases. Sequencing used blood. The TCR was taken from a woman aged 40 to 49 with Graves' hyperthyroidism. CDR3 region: CASLRGAFNSPLHF. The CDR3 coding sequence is TGTGCCAGCCTCCGTGGGGCCTTCAACTCACCCCTCCACTTT.